This T cell receptor (beta chain) was captured in a study of T cells in narcolepsy. Study details: Patients with NT1 or NT2 and healthy control donors were enrolled. Study-wide results and caveats: Autoreactive HCRT-specific and TRIB2-specific clonotypes were marked in same-patient CSF-versus-blood CD4+ comparisons. Blood of same and different patients, but not healthy controls, reportedly held recurring autoreactive clonotypes. Some memory CD4+ repertoires had no autoreactive clone sequences.

The protocol was immunoSEQ multiplex PCR, while the TCRdb copy is restricted to in-frame clones and leaves out a portion. The sample yields fewer than 40,000 clones, 81% seen once. Regarding this clone: Its target is unknown.

The length of the CDR3 is 16 residues. The germline V gene encodes CDR1 SGHDT and CDR2 YYEEEE. The V end was cut by 4 bases, the J end by 4 bases, with 18 bases between. Sequencing was performed on memory (CD45RA-) CD4+ T cells from blood. The V gene is TRBV5-6, the J gene TRBJ1-3; D call uncertain. The sequence came from a human donor in good health. CDR3: CASSPPARSRGNTIYF. The CDR3 DNA is TGTGCCAGCAGCCCACCTGCTCGGTCCAGGGGAAACACCATATATTTT.